The present T cell receptor (beta chain) was sequenced within a study of beta chain features in type 1 diabetes (dated by TCRdb to 2016 to 2019). Describing the broader study: No differences in mean age, gender distribution, total cell number or subset yield were found between patients and healthy donors. Whereas all 28 donors provided naive and central memory subsets, regulatory and stem cell-like memory subsets were isolated from just 8 patients and roughly eight healthy donors. The study compared the TCRB repertoires of sorted circulating CD4+ T cell subsets in recently diagnosed type 1 diabetes patients with those in matched healthy donors. Across all samples, some 110,000,000 sorted cells were examined, and cell number per subset correlated strongly with RNA yield. General study outcomes and caveats: At VDJ recombination sites, patients with type 1 diabetes made fewer insertions and deleted more nucleotides, a pattern implying thymic rearrangement abnormalities. Shorter templates might be favored by PCR, yet because patient and control samples were amplified and corrected together, any such skew would affect both groups equally. Because the HLA sub-analyses included only small numbers of individuals, any influence of HLA type on TCRB rearrangement was left unresolved. Naive, central memory and regulatory TCRB repertoires appeared to be more alike among patients than among healthy donors. Because cDNA was sequenced instead of genomic DNA, highly expressing activated cells could be over-represented, though the groups showed no difference in activation or CD3 levels. A moderate but significant shortening of TCRB CDR3 length was observed in type 1 diabetes patients in all four CD4+ subsets.

From the cysteine up to the phenylalanine, the CDR3 has a length of 13 residues. Only CDR3 DNA is held: 39 bases, read in frame from base 1. The germline V gene provides CDR1 MNHNS and CDR2 SASEGT. V lost 7 bases and J lost 13 bases, and the count of bases not matched to a germline gene is 15. Each donor gave one peripheral blood draw, approximately 120 mL on average, collected into heparinised tubes. Naive, central memory, regulatory and stem cell-like memory CD4+ T cells were sorted on a BD FACSAria II using a panel including CD45RO, CCR7, CD25, CD127, CD95 and CD27. Every sorted population had a purity above 95%. Right away, PBMCs were isolated by Lymphoprep density gradient centrifugation and were stained directly, with no culture step. Samples were stained and sorted in pairs, with one healthy donor and one patient per experiment, so that batch effects were minimized. The entire isolated RNA was reverse transcribed using the High Capacity cDNA Reverse Transcription Kit, and thus expressed TCRB transcripts were sequenced. Deep immunoSEQ sequencing was performed on naive, central memory and regulatory T cell samples, with an average of roughly 3.6 million total reads per sample. Sorted cells were lysed in RLT buffer, and RNA was extracted using DNase-treated RNeasy Micro or Mini kits according to cell number. To prevent cross-contamination, each cell subset was processed individually, whereas patient and healthy donor samples were processed jointly. TCRB sequences were amplified from cDNA with the immunoSEQ multiplex PCR, producing 87-bp fragments spanning the CDR3 region. Amplicons were sequenced on the Illumina HiSeq platform. Concerning the study's data processing: PCR bias was corrected computationally using synthetic template baselines, and reads within Hamming distance 2 were collapsed, with unmergeable singletons discarded. Reads were aligned to IMGT to assign V, D and J genes, CDR3 length, and insertions or deletions at six rearrangement sites. Within each subset, clonotype counts were normalized to sorted cell number, after which true diversity and Gini coefficients were computed with the tcR R package. The overlap coefficient, calculated on TCRB nucleotide sequences, was used to quantify repertoire sharing. Out-of-frame TCRB sequences from naive cells were analyzed to stand in for the pre-selection repertoire. As stored in TCRdb, this immuneACCESS dataset retains in-frame rearrangements with V and J assigned. A fraction of the clones does not appear; measured against another copy, unresolved V genes explain less than half of the discrepancy, and the remainder lacks a known reason. The DNA gave D and trimming, while V, J and clone size come from that table. Within this sample are nearly 700,000 clones, with around 15% of them counted one time only. 0.02% to 0.025% of the sample goes to the ten largest clones.

This clone showed up just a few times. This receptor's antigen is unknown. No much larger clone exists at a distance of one base, and base qualities are not known. Sequences were obtained from naive CD4+ T cells from blood. The cell subset or site label for this specimen denotes: true naive CD4+ T cells. Rearrangement joined TRBV6-1 to TRBJ1-2, and 7 junction bases match TRBD1. This sequence was found in a man between 18 and 29 years old with type 1 diabetes. The CDR3 is CASKGAVSWASTF. The nucleotides read TGTGCCAGCAAGGGGGCAGTCTCCTGGGCTAGCACCTTC.